This is a list of T cell receptor beta chains from one sample in a study of regulatory T cells in long-lasting Graves disease. TCRdb reanalysed the multiplex PCR reads using MiXCR and keeps one entry per CDR3 protein. The sample consists of about 290,000 distinct CDR3 sequences, 20% to 25% of them appearing once. The sample consisted of peripheral blood mononuclear cells (PBMCs), taken when the disease was refractory, from a patient treated with antithyroid drugs. The receptors stem from a female donor with Graves disease. Both conserved end residues are part of each CDR3. D genes are given only for firm matches. Not every row has a clone size; where given, it reads once, few, many or a size class.

j_gene | abundance | v_gene | d_gene | CDR3nt | CDR3aa
TRBJ1-2 | many | TRBV28 | NA | TGTGCCAGCAGTTTACGAGTTCGTGCACCAAATGGCTACACCTTC | CASSLRVRAPNGYTF
TRBJ2-3 | NA | TRBV12-3/TRBV12-4 | NA | TGTGCCAGCCGATCGGAGGGCCGAGGAACAGATACGCAGTATTTT | CASRSEGRGTDTQYF
TRBJ2-5 | few | TRBV10-1 | NA | TGCGCCAGCAGTGAGAGGCTAGAGGAGACCCAGTACTTC | CASSERLEETQYF
TRBJ2-6 | NA | TRBV5-6 | NA | TGTGCCAGCAGCTTGACCGGGGGAGCGTCTGGGGCCAACGTCCTGACTTTC | CASSLTGGASGANVLTF
TRBJ2-2 | NA | TRBV28 | TRBD2 | TGTGCCAGCAGTTTATGGTACGATACTGGGACTAGCGGGAGTACGAACACCGGGGAGCTGTTTTTT | CASSLWYDTGTSGSTNTGELFF
TRBJ1-1 | NA | TRBV28 | NA | TGTGCCAGCAGTGAGACAGGGAACACTGAAGCTTTCTTT | CASSETGNTEAFF
TRBJ2-7 | NA | TRBV6-2/TRBV6-3 | NA | TGTGCCAGCAGTCCCCGGACAAATACCTACGAGCAGTACTTC | CASSPRTNTYEQYF
TRBJ2-2 | few | TRBV12-3/TRBV12-4 | NA | TGTGCCAGCATCCCAGCGGGCGTCACCGGGGAGCTGTTTTTT | CASIPAGVTGELFF
TRBJ1-1 | NA | TRBV5-1 | TRBD1 | TGCGCCAGCAGCACCGGGACAGGGAGCACTGAAGCTTTCTTT | CASSTGTGSTEAFF
TRBJ2-7 | NA | TRBV28 | TRBD2 | TGTGCCAGCAGTTTGGGGAGACTAGCGGCCGAAATGTACGAGCAGTACTTC | CASSLGRLAAEMYEQYF
TRBJ1-1 | NA | TRBV15 | NA | TGTGCCACCAGCAGAGCGCAGGCGGCCCAGAACACTGAAGCTTTCTTT | CATSRAQAAQNTEAFF
TRBJ2-2 | many | TRBV20-1 | NA | TGCAGTGCTAGTGGGACCACGAACACCGGGGAGCTGTTTTTT | CSASGTTNTGELFF
TRBJ1-4 | many | TRBV7-2 | NA | TGTGCCAGCAGCACCCGGATCGGGGAAAAACTGTTTTTT | CASSTRIGEKLFF
TRBJ2-2 | few | TRBV30 | NA | TGTGCCTGGAACCAAGACACCGGGGAGCTGTTTTTT | CAWNQDTGELFF
TRBJ1-3 | many | TRBV28 | NA | TGTGCCAGCGGCACGGCGGGTTCTGGAAACACCATATATTTT | CASGTAGSGNTIYF
TRBJ1-5 | few | TRBV19 | NA | TGTGCCAGTACCATATGGGGTCAGCCCCAGCATTTT | CASTIWGQPQHF
TRBJ1-1 | many | TRBV27 | TRBD1 | TGTGCCAGCAGTGATCGGACAGGGGGACCGAACACTGAAGCTTTCTTT | CASSDRTGGPNTEAFF
TRBJ1-2 | many | TRBV28 | TRBD1 | TGTGCCAGCAGTTTATGGGGGACAGACTACTATGGCTACACCTTC | CASSLWGTDYYGYTF
TRBJ2-5 | NA | TRBV20-1 | NA | TGCAGTGCTAGAGTTCCAGGGGCGGTCGAGACCCAGTACTTC | CSARVPGAVETQYF
TRBJ1-4 | NA | TRBV28 | NA | TGTGCCAGCTTATACAGGGAAGGCGAAAAACTGTTTTTT | CASLYREGEKLFF
TRBJ2-3 | once | TRBV7-9 | NA | TGTGCCAGCAGCTTAGGGGTTCGTTATCGCACAGGTACGCAGTATTTT | CASSLGVRYRTGTQYF
TRBJ2-7 | many | TRBV2 | NA | TGTGCCAGCACCCCCTGGGACTCCTACTCCTACGAGCAGTACTTC | CASTPWDSYSYEQYF
TRBJ2-7 | NA | TRBV5-1 | NA | TGCGCCAGCAGCTTGGAGGGCGTAGGCTTCGAGCAGTACTTC | CASSLEGVGFEQYF
TRBJ2-7 | few | TRBV7-9 | NA | TGTGCCAGCAGCTTAGCGGCAGCCAACGAGCAGTACTTC | CASSLAAANEQYF
TRBJ2-7 | NA | TRBV29-1 | TRBD1 | TGCAGCGTTGTACAGGGGGGAAACGAGCAGTACTTC | CSVVQGGNEQYF
TRBJ2-4 | NA | TRBV4-2 | NA | TGTGCCAGCAGCCAAGAGCGAAGGAACATTCAGTACTTC | CASSQERRNIQYF
TRBJ1-2 | many | TRBV10-3 | NA | TGTGCCATCAATATACAGGGAGAAGGGTATGGCTACACCTTC | CAINIQGEGYGYTF
TRBJ2-7 | few | TRBV6-2/TRBV6-3 | NA | TGTGCCAGCAGTTACAGAAACGAGCAGTACTTC | CASSYRNEQYF
TRBJ1-4 | NA | TRBV19 | NA | TGTGCCAGTACCTCCTGGGTAGTGGACTCTTCAACTAATGAAAAACTGTTTTTT | CASTSWVVDSSTNEKLFF
TRBJ2-5 | many | TRBV20-1 | NA | TGCAGTGCTAGAGCAGACAGTCTGGAGACCCAGTACTTC | CSARADSLETQYF
TRBJ2-3 | NA | TRBV28 | NA | TGTGCCAGCAGTTTACGAGGGCGAGGAGCCACAGATACGCAGTATTTT | CASSLRGRGATDTQYF
TRBJ1-5 | many | TRBV18 | NA | TGTGCCAGCTCAGCCGGGACGGACCTCAATCAGCCCCAGCATTTT | CASSAGTDLNQPQHF
TRBJ2-1 | NA | TRBV29-1 | TRBD2 | TGCAGCGTTGCACCACTAGCGGACAATGAGCAGTTCTTC | CSVAPLADNEQFF
TRBJ2-7 | many | TRBV28 | TRBD2 | TGTGCCAGCAGGGCTAGCGGCTACTCCTACGAGCAGTACTTC | CASRASGYSYEQYF